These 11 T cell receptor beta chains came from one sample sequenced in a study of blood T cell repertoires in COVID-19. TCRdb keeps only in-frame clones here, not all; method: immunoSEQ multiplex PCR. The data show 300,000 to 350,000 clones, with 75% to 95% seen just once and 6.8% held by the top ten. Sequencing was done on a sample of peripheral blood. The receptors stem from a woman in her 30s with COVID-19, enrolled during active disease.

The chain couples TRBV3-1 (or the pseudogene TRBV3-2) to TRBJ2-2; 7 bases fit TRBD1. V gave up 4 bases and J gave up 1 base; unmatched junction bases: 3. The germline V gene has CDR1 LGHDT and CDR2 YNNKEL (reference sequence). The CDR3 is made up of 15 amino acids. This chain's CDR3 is CASSPNRGNTGELFF. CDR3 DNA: TGTGCCAGCAGCCCAAACAGGGGGAACACCGGGGAGCTGTTTTTT.

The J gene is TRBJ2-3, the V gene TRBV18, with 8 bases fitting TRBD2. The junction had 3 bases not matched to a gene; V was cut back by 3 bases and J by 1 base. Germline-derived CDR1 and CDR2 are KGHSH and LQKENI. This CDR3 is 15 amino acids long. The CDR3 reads CASSPIAGRTDTQYF. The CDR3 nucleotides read TGTGCCAGCTCACCCATAGCGGGGCGCACAGATACGCAGTATTTT.

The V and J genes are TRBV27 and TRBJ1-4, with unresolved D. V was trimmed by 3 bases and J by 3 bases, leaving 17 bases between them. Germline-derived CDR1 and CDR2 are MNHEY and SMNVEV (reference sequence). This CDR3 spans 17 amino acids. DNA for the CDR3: TGTGCCAGCAGTTTTGTAGGAACAGCCCGACCTAATGAAAAACTGTTTTTT. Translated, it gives CASSFVGTARPNEKLFF. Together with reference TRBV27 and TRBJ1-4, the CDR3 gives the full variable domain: EAQVTQNPRYLITVTGKKLTVTCSQNMNHEYMSWYRQDPGLGLRQIYYSMNVEVTDKGDVPEGYKVSRKEKRNFPLILESPSPNQTSLYFCASSFVGTARPNEKLFFGSGTQLSVL.

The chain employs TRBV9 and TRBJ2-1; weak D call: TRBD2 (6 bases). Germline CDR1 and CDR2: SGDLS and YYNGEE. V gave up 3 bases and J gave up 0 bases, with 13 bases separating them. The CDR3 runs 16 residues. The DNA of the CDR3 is TGTGCCAGCAGCGCTACTACCGGGAGCTCCTACAATGAGCAGTTCTTC. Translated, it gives CASSATTGSSYNEQFF.

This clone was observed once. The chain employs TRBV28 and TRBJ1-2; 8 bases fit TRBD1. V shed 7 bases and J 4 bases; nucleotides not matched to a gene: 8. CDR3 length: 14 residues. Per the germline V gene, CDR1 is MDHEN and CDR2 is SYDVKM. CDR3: CASTSRTGPYGYTF. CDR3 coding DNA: TGTGCCAGCACCTCTCGGACAGGGCCCTATGGCTACACCTTC.

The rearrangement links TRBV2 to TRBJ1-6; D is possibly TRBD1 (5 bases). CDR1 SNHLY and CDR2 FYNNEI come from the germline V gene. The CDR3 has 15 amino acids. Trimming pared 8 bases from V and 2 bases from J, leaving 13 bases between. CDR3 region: CASGLRATYNSPLHF. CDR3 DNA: TGTGCCAGCGGCCTCAGGGCCACCTATAATTCACCCCTCCACTTT.

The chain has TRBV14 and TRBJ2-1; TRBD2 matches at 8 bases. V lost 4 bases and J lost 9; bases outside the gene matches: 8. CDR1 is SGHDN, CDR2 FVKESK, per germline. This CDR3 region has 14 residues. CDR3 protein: CASSPAAGVGEQFF. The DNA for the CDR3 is TGTGCCAGCAGCCCCGCAGCGGGAGTAGGTGAGCAGTTCTTC.

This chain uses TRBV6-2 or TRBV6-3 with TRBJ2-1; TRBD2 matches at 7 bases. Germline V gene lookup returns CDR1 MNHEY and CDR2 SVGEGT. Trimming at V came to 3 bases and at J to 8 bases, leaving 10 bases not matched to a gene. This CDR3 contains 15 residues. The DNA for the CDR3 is TGTGCCAGCAGTTATGAGCGGGATGATAGCGATGAGCAGTTCTTC. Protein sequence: CASSYERDDSDEQFF.

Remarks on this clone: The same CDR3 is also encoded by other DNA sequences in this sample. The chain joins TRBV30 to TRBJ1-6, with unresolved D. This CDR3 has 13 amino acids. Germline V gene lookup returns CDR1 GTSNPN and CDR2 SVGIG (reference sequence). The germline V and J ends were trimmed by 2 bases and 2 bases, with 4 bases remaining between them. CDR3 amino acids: CAWSRAYNSPLHF. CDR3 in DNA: TGTGCCTGGAGTAGAGCCTATAATTCACCCCTCCACTTT.

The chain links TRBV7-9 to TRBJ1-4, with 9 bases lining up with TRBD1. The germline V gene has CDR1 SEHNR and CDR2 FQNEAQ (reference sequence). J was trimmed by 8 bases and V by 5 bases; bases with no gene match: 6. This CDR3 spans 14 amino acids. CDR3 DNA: TGTGCCAGCAGCACAGGACAGGGGTGGGAAAAACTGTTTTTT. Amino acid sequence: CASSTGQGWEKLFF.

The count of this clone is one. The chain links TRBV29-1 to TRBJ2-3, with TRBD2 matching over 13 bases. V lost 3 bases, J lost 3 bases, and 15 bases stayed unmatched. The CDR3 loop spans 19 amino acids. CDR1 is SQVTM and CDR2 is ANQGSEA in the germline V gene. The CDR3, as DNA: TGCAGCGTTGAGGGCCGGACTAGCGGGAGAGAGACGTGGACAGATACGCAGTATTTT. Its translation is CSVEGRTSGRETWTDTQYF.